Below are 26 T cell receptor beta chains sequenced from a single sample in a study of control samples from healthy donors and cancer patients. This table comes from immunoSEQ multiplex PCR, and its TCRdb copy is limited to in-frame clones, with some not included. Of 60,000 to 95,000 clones in the sample, 75% to 90% were seen once. The sequenced sample was PBMCs. The receptors were sampled from a woman aged 45-59 years with colorectal cancer.

The sample holds one count of this clone. In nucleotides, the CDR3 is TGTGCCAGCAGTTACTACCAAACAGATACGCAGTATTTT. It is translated as CASSYYQTDTQYF. The chain joins TRBV6-2 or TRBV6-3 to TRBJ2-3; D is ambiguous. Germline values: CDR1 MNHEY, CDR2 SVGEGT. This CDR3 region has 13 residues. V lost 1 base and J 3 bases, leaving 5 bases between the germline ends.

V and J are TRBV10-3 and TRBJ2-7; tentatively, D is TRBD1 (5 bases). The CDR3 consists of 14 residues. With 3 bases removed from V and 5 bases from J, the gap between germline ends came to 14 bases. Germline V gives CDR1 ENHRY, CDR2 SYGVKD. CDR3 in amino acids: CAISEKGDADEQYV. For the CDR3, the DNA is TGTGCCATCAGTGAAAAAGGGGATGCGGACGAGCAGTACGTC.

The rearrangement joins TRBV27 to TRBJ1-2, with TRBD1 matching 9 bases. CDR1 is MNHEY, CDR2 SMNVEV, per germline (reference sequence). The CDR3 loop spans 15 amino acids. Losses at the gene ends were 5 bases for V and 5 bases for J; bases not matched to a gene: 9. DNA of the CDR3: TGTGCCAGCAGTGCTCGGACAGGGGCCATATATGGCTACACCTTC. Amino acids: CASSARTGAIYGYTF.

This chain joins TRBV4-1 and TRBJ2-5, with D possibly matching TRBD2 (5 bases). The germline V and J ends were trimmed by 0 bases and 4 bases, with 18 bases remaining between them. CDR3 length: 17 residues. Germline assignment: CDR1 MGHRA and CDR2 YSYEKL. The CDR3 DNA reads as TGCGCCAGCAGCCAAGATATGAGCGGCGCCGTCAGAGAGACCCAGTACTTC. This encodes CASSQDMSGAVRETQYF.

The chain recombines TRBV7-2 with TRBJ1-6; the D is unclear. Trimming cost V 1 base and J 10 bases, with 8 bases left between them. Germline CDR1 SGHTA, CDR2 FQGNSA. The CDR3 sequence is 13 residues long. The CDR3, as DNA: TGTGCCAGCAGCTTAGGTCCCGCCTCACCCCTCCACTTT. This encodes CASSLGPASPLHF.

The rearrangement links TRBV19 to TRBJ2-4; 9 bases agree with TRBD2. CDR3 length: 14 amino acids. Germline CDR1 LNHDA, CDR2 SQIVND (reference sequence). Losses at the gene ends were 5 bases for V and 5 bases for J; bases not matched to a gene: 4. The CDR3 sequence is CASSAAGGENIQYF. The CDR3 DNA reads as TGTGCCAGTAGTGCGGCGGGGGGGGAAAACATTCAGTACTTC.

The rearrangement links TRBV6-4 to TRBJ2-1; 11 nucleotides line up with TRBD2. The CDR3 has 14 residues. Germline V gives CDR1 MRHNA, CDR2 SNTAGT. V gave up 4 bases and J gave up 9 bases; unmatched junction bases: 5. In DNA form, the CDR3 reads TGTGCCAGCAGTGGAACTAGCGGGGGTGGTGAGCAGTTCTTC. Residues: CASSGTSGGGEQFF.

The chain carries TRBV6-5 and TRBJ2-2, with D unclear. In germline, CDR1 is MNHEY, CDR2 SVGAGI. V was clipped by 6 bases and J by 4 bases, with 15 bases between them. This CDR3 is built from 15 residues. The CDR3 region is CASRTGPLGTGELFF. DNA of the CDR3: TGTGCCAGCAGGACCGGGCCCCTCGGCACCGGGGAGCTGTTTTTT.

The chain joins TRBV6-1 to TRBJ2-6; D unresolved. The CDR3 extends over 15 amino acids. CDR1 and CDR2 (germline): MNHNS, SASEGT. Between the trimmed V and J ends, which lost 2 bases and 0 bases, there was a span of 5 bases. The CDR3 protein is CASSEFFSGANVLTF. In DNA form, the CDR3 reads TGTGCCAGCAGTGAATTTTTCTCTGGGGCCAACGTCCTGACTTTC.

This clone was found a few times. The V gene is TRBV7-6, the J gene TRBJ1-6; D ambiguous. The CDR3 spans 18 residues. Germline loops: CDR1 SGHVS, CDR2 FNYEAQ. Trimming removed 1 base at V and 0 bases at J, with 13 bases between. The CDR3 DNA sequence: TGTGCCAGCAGCTTAGTCATCCCCGAGAGCTCCTATAATTCACCCCTCCACTTT. This translates into CASSLVIPESSYNSPLHF.

The V and J genes are TRBV6-2 or TRBV6-3 and TRBJ2-7; maybe TRBD1 (6 bases). Germline V lookup: CDR1 MNHEY, CDR2 SVGEGT. CDR3 size: 16 residues. Trimming pared 5 bases from V and 4 bases from J, leaving 21 bases between. This chain's CDR3 is CASSQGTGIGIYEQYV. For the CDR3, the DNA is TGTGCCAGCAGTCAAGGTACAGGGATTGGGATATACGAGCAGTACGTC.

Points on this clone: The junction differs from germline at one of its ends, possibly a read error. The chain has TRBV19 and TRBJ2-2, with 11 nucleotides matching TRBD2. CDR3 size: 18 residues. From germline, CDR1 is LNHDA and CDR2 SQIVND (reference sequence). CDR3 amino acids: CASSISASGGRRTGELLF. The CDR3 DNA reads TGTGCCAGTAGTATCTCGGCTAGCGGGGGGCGGCGCACCGGGGAGCTGCTTTTT.

CDR3 coding DNA: TGTGCCAGCAGCTCGTATGGAACAGGGGGAGGTTCACCCCTCCACTTT. Amino acids: CASSSYGTGGGSPLHF. The chain recombines TRBV13 with TRBJ1-6; 8 nucleotides line up with TRBD1. V was pared by 4 bases and J by 9 bases, with 11 bases of the junction left unmatched. This CDR3 is built from 16 residues. CDR1 and CDR2 from the germline V gene are PRHDT and FYEKMQ (reference sequence). Full variable domain (missing parts from reference TRBV13 and TRBJ1-6): AAGVIQSPRHLIKEKRETATLKCYPIPRHDTVYWYQQGPGQDPQFLISFYEKMQSDKGSIPDRFSAQQFSDYHSELNMSSLELGDSALYFCASSSYGTGGGSPLHFGNGTRLTVT.

The chain combines TRBV5-1 with TRBJ1-4; 7 bases match TRBD1. The CDR3 has 16 amino acids. CDR1 and CDR2 from the germline V gene are SGHRS and YFSETQ. The trim removed 2 bases at V and 5 bases at J, leaving 9 bases unmatched. DNA of the CDR3: TGCGCCAGCAGCTTAGGGACAGCCCGAGGAAATGAAAAACTGTTTTTT. This translates into CASSLGTARGNEKLFF.

The chain is built from TRBV19 and TRBJ1-4; D gene ambiguous. CDR1 LNHDA and CDR2 SQIVND come from the germline V gene (reference sequence). With 4 bases removed from V and 0 bases from J, the gap between germline ends came to 9 bases. The CDR3 totals 15 residues. This CDR3 reads CASSNDGSTNEKLFF. CDR3 sequence (DNA): TGTGCCAGTAGTAATGACGGGTCAACTAATGAAAAACTGTTTTTT.

V is TRBV24-1 and J is TRBJ2-5; TRBD2 matches at 9 bases. The CDR3 is 16 residues long. J lost 4 bases, V lost 1 base, and 6 bases had no gene match. Looked up from germline, CDR1 is KGHDR and CDR2 is SFDVKD. The CDR3 loop is CATSDFGGGAGETQYF. In nucleotides, the CDR3 is TGTGCCACCAGTGATTTCGGCGGGGGGGCCGGAGAGACCCAGTACTTC.

The J gene is TRBJ1-1, the V gene TRBV18; a weak D match, TRBD1 (6 bases). The CDR3 is 13 amino acids. CDR1 KGHSH and CDR2 LQKENI come from the germline V gene. V shed 5 bases and J shed 3 bases, with 10 bases lying between them. In nucleotides, the CDR3 is TGTGCCAGCTCAGGTAGGGGGGACACTGAAGCTTTCTTT. It yields the protein CASSGRGDTEAFF.

The rearrangement links TRBV7-9 to TRBJ2-3, with a tentative D call TRBD1 (5 bases). V dropped 3 bases and J dropped 14 bases, with 15 bases sitting between them. CDR1 is SEHNR and CDR2 is FQNEAQ in the germline V gene (reference sequence). This CDR3 contains 12 residues. CDR3 amino acids: CASSLDTSRRYF. The CDR3 DNA sequence: TGTGCCAGCAGCTTGGACACATCGAGGCGGTATTTT.

This rearrangement joins TRBV6-2 or TRBV6-3 to TRBJ2-1; D is unresolved. Trimming left V 5 bases short and J 1 base short, with 12 bases between. CDR3 size: 15 residues. CDR1 is MNHEY and CDR2 is SVGEGT in the germline V gene. CDR3 bases: TGTGCCAGCAGTCGGAATCTACTATCCTACAATGAGCAGTTCTTC. Its translation: CASSRNLLSYNEQFF.

This chain joins TRBV6-2 or TRBV6-3 and TRBJ2-3; D not resolved. The CDR3 has 11 residues. The ends were cut back, 5 bases at V and 6 bases at J, with 6 bases in the middle. Germline V gene data show CDR1 as MNHEY and CDR2 as SVGEGT. The CDR3 nucleotides are TGTGCCAGCAGTGTACAGGATACGCAGTATTTT. This translates into CASSVQDTQYF.

V is TRBV6-4 and J is TRBJ1-2, with D tentatively TRBD1 (6 bases). V lost 6 bases to trimming and J lost 7 bases, with 15 bases between them. Germline CDR1 MRHNA, CDR2 SNTAGT. The CDR3 runs to 13 residues. DNA for the CDR3: TGTGCCAGCAGGCAGGGGTCCGGTGGTGGCTACACCTTC. It specifies CASRQGSGGGYTF.

V gene TRBV7-2 combines with J gene TRBJ2-4; D may be TRBD2 (7 bases). CDR1 and CDR2 from the germline V gene are SGHTA and FQGNSA. V lost 5 bases to trimming and J lost 1 base, with 9 bases between them. The CDR3 extends over 14 amino acids. The CDR3 region is CASSGGAAKNIQYF. CDR3 DNA: TGTGCCAGCAGCGGGGGGGCCGCCAAAAACATTCAGTACTTC.

The rearrangement links TRBV6-4 to TRBJ2-1; tentative D call: TRBD2 (7 bases). Trimming pared 2 bases from V and 3 bases from J, leaving 14 bases between. This CDR3 has 16 amino acids. Germline V gives CDR1 MRHNA, CDR2 SNTAGT. The CDR3 reads CASSDGSGGDYNEQFF. Here the CDR3 DNA reads TGTGCCAGCAGTGACGGGTCGGGGGGCGACTACAATGAGCAGTTCTTC.

This chain joins TRBV19 and TRBJ1-4; a weak D match, TRBD1 (5 bases). V gave up 5 bases and J gave up 8 bases, with 18 bases separating them. This CDR3 spans 15 amino acids. The germline V gene has CDR1 LNHDA and CDR2 SQIVND (reference sequence). Written as DNA, the CDR3 is TGTGCCAGTAGTCCCCTTGGGCAGGGACGGGAAAAACTGTTTTTT. Its translation: CASSPLGQGREKLFF. The full variable domain, completed using reference TRBV19 and TRBJ1-4, is DGGITQSPKYLFRKEGQNVTLSCEQNLNHDAMYWYRQDPGQGLRLIYYSQIVNDFQKGDIAEGYSVSREKKESFPLTVTSAQKNPTAFYLCASSPLGQGREKLFFGSGTQLSVL.

The genes are TRBV30 and TRBJ1-6, with 8 bases matching TRBD1. V shed 0 bases, J shed 13 bases, and the junction held 5 bases outside the gene matches. The CDR3 totals 13 residues. Germline V CDR1 and CDR2: GTSNPN, SVGIG (reference sequence). The CDR3 sequence: CAWSVQQGGPLHF. For the CDR3, the DNA is TGTGCCTGGAGTGTACAACAGGGGGGCCCCCTCCACTTT.

The chain employs TRBV7-2 and TRBJ1-2; D is unclear. There are 14 residues in the CDR3. Trimming shortened V by 1 base and J by 4 bases, and 10 bases separated the two germline ends. The germline V gene has CDR1 SGHTA and CDR2 FQGNSA. The CDR3 is CASSLGQNTYGYTF. The CDR3 DNA is TGTGCCAGCAGCTTAGGCCAGAACACCTATGGCTACACCTTC. The full variable domain, in which reference TRBV7-2 and TRBJ1-2 provide the parts outside the CDR3, is GAGVSQSPSNKVTEKGKDVELRCDPISGHTALYWYRQSLGQGLEFLIYFQGNSAPDKSGLPSDRFSAERTGGSVSTLTIQRTQQEDSAVYLCASSLGQNTYGYTFGSGTRLTVV.